The rows below give T cell receptor beta chains drawn from one sample of a study of blood T cell repertoires in COVID-19. Assay used: immunoSEQ multiplex PCR; TCRdb lists only in-frame clones, some missing. The sample has around 95,000 clones, more than 75% seen once. The sample consisted of peripheral blood. These receptors all come from a young man in a cohort sampled during active COVID-19. The CDR3 runs from the conserved cysteine through the conserved F or W. The order of the fields is CDR3 DNA, CDR3 protein, J gene, V gene, clone size, D gene. The D gene is left open where the match is weak. Some rows mark clone size as missing; the rest say once, few, many or name a class of expanded clone.

DNA: TGTGCCAGTAGTATAGAACAGGGGAGAGAAAAACTGTTTTTT
CDR3: CASSIEQGREKLFF
J: TRBJ1-4
V: TRBV19
size: -
D: TRBD1

DNA: TGTGCCAGCAGCAAGGTGTACAGGGGGCCGGAGAGCAATCAGCCCCAGCATTTT
CDR3: CASSKVYRGPESNQPQHF
J: TRBJ1-5
V: TRBV21-1
size: -
D: -

DNA: TGTGCCAGCAGCGCTAGGAACACTGAAGCTTTCTTT
CDR3: CASSARNTEAFF
J: TRBJ1-1
V: TRBV7-9
size: -
D: -

DNA: TGTGCCAGCAGTCCCCGGGGGCCCCGGACAGGGGAGCAGTACTTC
CDR3: CASSPRGPRTGEQYF
J: TRBJ2-7
V: TRBV6-5
size: -
D: TRBD1

DNA: TGTGCCAGCAGCTTAGGCCGTTCGAGCGGGGGAACTAGCGGCAATGAGCAGTTCTTC
CDR3: CASSLGRSSGGTSGNEQFF
J: TRBJ2-1
V: TRBV7-2
size: -
D: TRBD2

DNA: TGTGCCAGCAGTTTAGGCCTAGCGGGGGTCGGCGAGCAGTACTTC
CDR3: CASSLGLAGVGEQYF
J: TRBJ2-7
V: TRBV27
size: -
D: TRBD2

DNA: TGTGCCAGTAGTGTCAGGTTTAATGAAAAACTGTTTTTT
CDR3: CASSVRFNEKLFF
J: TRBJ1-4
V: TRBV19
size: -
D: -

DNA: TGTGCCAGTAGTACCCAGGGTACGGAGACCCAGTACTTC
CDR3: CASSTQGTETQYF
J: TRBJ2-5
V: TRBV19
size: -
D: -

DNA: TGTGCCAGCAGTTTAATGGCAGGGGGAGCATCACCCCTCCACTTT
CDR3: CASSLMAGGASPLHF
J: TRBJ1-6
V: TRBV27
size: -
D: TRBD1

DNA: TGTGCCAGTAGTGGCCGGGACACGAACACCGGGGAGCTGTTTTTT
CDR3: CASSGRDTNTGELFF
J: TRBJ2-2
V: TRBV19
size: -
D: -

DNA: TGTGCCATAGTGGACAGCCAAGAGACCCAGTACTTC
CDR3: CAIVDSQETQYF
J: TRBJ2-5
V: TRBV28
size: -
D: -

DNA: TGTGCCTGGAGTGGACAGTATGGCTACACCTTC
CDR3: CAWSGQYGYTF
J: TRBJ1-2
V: TRBV30
size: -
D: -

DNA: TGTGCCAGCAGTTACCGGACAGGGATATCGAATGAGCAGTTCTTC
CDR3: CASSYRTGISNEQFF
J: TRBJ2-1
V: TRBV6-5
size: -
D: TRBD1

DNA: TGCAGTGCTAGTGGCGTCGGGACAGGGGCCCCATTGGGCCCTAATTCACCCCTCCACTTT
CDR3: CSASGVGTGAPLGPNSPLHF
J: TRBJ1-6
V: TRBV20-1
size: -
D: TRBD1

DNA: TGTGCCAGCAGCCACTCTGTCCGGGGGTTAGAAGAGACCCAGTACTTC
CDR3: CASSHSVRGLEETQYF
J: TRBJ2-5
V: TRBV11-2
size: -
D: -

DNA: TGCGCCAGCAGCTTGGGAGGACTTTCCCTCCTCTACGAGCAGTACTTC
CDR3: CASSLGGLSLLYEQYF
J: TRBJ2-7
V: TRBV5-1
size: -
D: -

DNA: TGTGCCAGCTCACAGAGTTCCTATAATTCACCCCTCCACTTT
CDR3: CASSQSSYNSPLHF
J: TRBJ1-6
V: TRBV19
size: -
D: -

DNA: TGCGCCAGCAGCCCGTCGGGGTCGCTGTCGAACACTGAAGCTTTCTTT
CDR3: CASSPSGSLSNTEAFF
J: TRBJ1-1
V: TRBV5-1
size: -
D: -

DNA: TGTGCCAGCAGCTTAGCCCTGGGACAGGGAAACGAGCAGTACTTC
CDR3: CASSLALGQGNEQYF
J: TRBJ2-7
V: TRBV7-8
size: -
D: TRBD1

DNA: TGTGCCAGCAGGAACAAGACAGGGAACACTGAAGCTTTCTTT
CDR3: CASRNKTGNTEAFF
J: TRBJ1-1
V: TRBV6-5
size: -
D: -

DNA: TGTGCCTGGAGTGTACTGAACACCGGGGAGCTGTTTTTT
CDR3: CAWSVLNTGELFF
J: TRBJ2-2
V: TRBV30
size: -
D: -

DNA: TGCGCCAGCAGCTTGGCCCGACAGGGTGGGACAGATACGCAGTATTTT
CDR3: CASSLARQGGTDTQYF
J: TRBJ2-3
V: TRBV5-1
size: -
D: TRBD1

DNA: TGTGCCACCAGCGGGGGCGCCAGGATCCAAGAGACCCAGTACTTC
CDR3: CATSGGARIQETQYF
J: TRBJ2-5
V: TRBV15
size: -
D: -

DNA: TGTGCCAGCAGCTCCAGAGAGTCTAGTGGCTACACCTTC
CDR3: CASSSRESSGYTF
J: TRBJ1-2
V: TRBV11-2
size: -
D: -

DNA: TGTGCCACCAGCAGAGGTGGACAGGGACGAGATACGCAGTATTTT
CDR3: CATSRGGQGRDTQYF
J: TRBJ2-3
V: TRBV15
size: once
D: TRBD1

DNA: TGCGCCAGCAGCATCGGGACAGCAGAAGAGACCCAGTACTTC
CDR3: CASSIGTAEETQYF
J: TRBJ2-5
V: TRBV5-1
size: -
D: TRBD1

DNA: TGTGCCTGGACCGTCCCGGGACTAGCGGGGGCGCGAGATACGCAGTATTTT
CDR3: CAWTVPGLAGARDTQYF
J: TRBJ2-3
V: TRBV30
size: -
D: TRBD2

DNA: TGTGCCAGCAGCCCACAGGGGCTGTTCCTAGGCTATGGCTACACCTTC
CDR3: CASSPQGLFLGYGYTF
J: TRBJ1-2
V: TRBV7-2
size: -
D: TRBD1

DNA: TGTGCCAGCAGTACGGAGGGAGGTCAGCCCCAGCATTTT
CDR3: CASSTEGGQPQHF
J: TRBJ1-5
V: TRBV28
size: -
D: -

DNA: TGTGCCAGCAGCTTCCGGGACAGGTCCTACGAGCAGTACTTC
CDR3: CASSFRDRSYEQYF
J: TRBJ2-7
V: TRBV5-5
size: -
D: TRBD1

DNA: TGCAGTGCCCCGAGCTCCTACGAGCAGTACTTC
CDR3: CSAPSSYEQYF
J: TRBJ2-7
V: TRBV20-1
size: -
D: -

DNA: TGTGCCAGCAGCGGAGGGCCAGATACGCAGTATTTT
CDR3: CASSGGPDTQYF
J: TRBJ2-3
V: TRBV2
size: -
D: -

DNA: TGTGCCAGCAGTCGGGACAGGGCACATACCGGGGAGCTGTTTTTT
CDR3: CASSRDRAHTGELFF
J: TRBJ2-2
V: TRBV6-6
size: -
D: TRBD1

DNA: TGTGCCAGTAGTATAGTCCCACAGGCTGACTATGGCTACACCTTC
CDR3: CASSIVPQADYGYTF
J: TRBJ1-2
V: TRBV19
size: -
D: -

DNA: TGCGCCAGCAGCCAAGATCGCGGGGGGCATCAGCCCCAGCATTTT
CDR3: CASSQDRGGHQPQHF
J: TRBJ1-5
V: TRBV4-3
size: -
D: -

DNA: TGCGCCAGCAAAGCTAGCGGGGGGGTATCCCTCTACGAGCAGTACTTC
CDR3: CASKASGGVSLYEQYF
J: TRBJ2-7
V: TRBV10-2
size: once
D: TRBD2

DNA: TGTGCCAGCAGCTTGGATTATACAGATTCACCCCTCCACTTT
CDR3: CASSLDYTDSPLHF
J: TRBJ1-6
V: TRBV5-6
size: -
D: -

DNA: TGTGCCAGCAGCAGGACAGGGGGTGGGGAGCAGTACTTC
CDR3: CASSRTGGGEQYF
J: TRBJ2-7
V: TRBV27
size: -
D: TRBD1

DNA: TGCGCCAGCAGCCAAGATGGCCCGGACTCCTATAATTCACCCCTCCGCTTT
CDR3: CASSQDGPDSYNSPLRF
J: TRBJ1-6
V: TRBV4-1
size: -
D: -

DNA: TGTGCCAGTAGTCCGGGACAGATCCTCTATGGCTACACCTTC
CDR3: CASSPGQILYGYTF
J: TRBJ1-2
V: TRBV19
size: -
D: TRBD1

DNA: TGTGCCAGCAGTTCCACCCGACAGGTTCTCTACGAGCAGTACTTC
CDR3: CASSSTRQVLYEQYF
J: TRBJ2-7
V: TRBV6-5
size: -
D: -

DNA: TGTGCCAGCAGCCCCCGTTACTCGTTATCTACCTACGAGCAGTACTTC
CDR3: CASSPRYSLSTYEQYF
J: TRBJ2-7
V: TRBV7-7
size: -
D: -

DNA: TGTGCCAGCAGCCAAGTACAGGGTGAAGCTTTCTTT
CDR3: CASSQVQGEAFF
J: TRBJ1-1
V: TRBV3-1/TRBV3-2
size: once
D: -

DNA: TGTGCCACCGCGAAGAGTTTTAACACTGAAGCTTTCTTT
CDR3: CATAKSFNTEAFF
J: TRBJ1-1
V: TRBV19
size: -
D: -

DNA: TGTGCCAGCAGTCCGACTGGAGGGGAAGCGGGAAACACCATATATTTT
CDR3: CASSPTGGEAGNTIYF
J: TRBJ1-3
V: TRBV2
size: -
D: -

DNA: TGTGCCAGCAGCTTAGCAGGTCAGGGGGCAGCTGAAGCTTTCTTT
CDR3: CASSLAGQGAAEAFF
J: TRBJ1-1
V: TRBV7-6
size: once
D: TRBD1

DNA: TGTGCCAGCAGCCTAGGGGGCGGGGCCCCCTACGAGCAGTACTTC
CDR3: CASSLGGGAPYEQYF
J: TRBJ2-7
V: TRBV7-2
size: -
D: -

DNA: TGTGCCAGCAGCTTATTGCGGGGGGGTCCAGATACGCAGTATTTT
CDR3: CASSLLRGGPDTQYF
J: TRBJ2-3
V: TRBV13
size: -
D: TRBD2

DNA: TGTGCCAGCAGTCTAGGGACAGGGGTGTATGGCTACACCTTC
CDR3: CASSLGTGVYGYTF
J: TRBJ1-2
V: TRBV2
size: -
D: TRBD1

DNA: TGTGCCAGCAGTACAGCACAGGGTTGGGTAACCTACGAGCAGTACTTC
CDR3: CASSTAQGWVTYEQYF
J: TRBJ2-7
V: TRBV27
size: -
D: -